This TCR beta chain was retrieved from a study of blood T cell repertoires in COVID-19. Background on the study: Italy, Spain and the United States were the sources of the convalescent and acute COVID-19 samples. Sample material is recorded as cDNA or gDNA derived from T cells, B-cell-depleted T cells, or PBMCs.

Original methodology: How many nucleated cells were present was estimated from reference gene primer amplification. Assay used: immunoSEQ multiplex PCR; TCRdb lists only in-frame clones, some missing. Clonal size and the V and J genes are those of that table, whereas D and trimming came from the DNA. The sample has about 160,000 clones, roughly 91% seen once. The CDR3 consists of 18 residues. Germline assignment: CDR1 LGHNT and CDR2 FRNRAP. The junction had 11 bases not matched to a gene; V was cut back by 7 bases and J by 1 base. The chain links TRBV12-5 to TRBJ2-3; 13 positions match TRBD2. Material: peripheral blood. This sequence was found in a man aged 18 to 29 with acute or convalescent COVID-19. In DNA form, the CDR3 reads TGTGCTAGTGCCCCCGGGACTAGCGGGATTTACGGCACAGATACGCAGTATTTT. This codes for CASAPGTSGIYGTDTQYF.